These 31 T cell receptor beta chains originate from one sample sequenced in a study of T cells in localized non-small cell lung cancer. Only in-frame clones appear in the TCRdb table, and some are missing; sequencing was by immunoSEQ multiplex PCR. The data contain about 2,700 clones, roughly 27% of them seen just once; the ten biggest clones take up around 8.5%. The sample here was lung tumor tissue, taken before any cancer treatment. The receptors come from a female donor older than 55 with stage I lung adenocarcinoma.

The V gene is TRBV15, the J gene TRBJ2-2; 7 bases map to TRBD1. Unmatched junction bases numbered 8, after V lost 8 bases and J lost 5 bases. The CDR3 has 14 amino acids. CDR1 and CDR2 (germline): LNHNV, YYDKDF (reference sequence). The CDR3 sequence: CATGVWGQTGELFF. The CDR3 DNA reads as TGTGCCACCGGGGTCTGGGGACAGACCGGGGAGCTGTTTTTT.

The chain uses TRBV5-1 and TRBJ2-3, with TRBD2 identical over 9 bases. Germline V gene data show CDR1 as SGHRS and CDR2 as YFSETQ. J gave up 2 bases and V 0 bases, and 4 bases lay outside the gene matches. This CDR3 has 16 amino acids. In nucleotides, the CDR3 is TGCGCCAGCAGCTTGGGTAGCGGGAGCATCACAGATACGCAGTATTTT. Translating it yields CASSLGSGSITDTQYF.

This clone occurred a few times. CDR3: CASSLGGTLTYEQYF. The CDR3 DNA sequence: TGTGCCAGCAGCCTGGGTGGGACACTGACCTACGAGCAGTACTTC. The J gene is TRBJ2-7, the V gene TRBV11-3, with a possible D match to TRBD1 (6 bases). With 5 bases removed from V and 2 bases from J, the gap between germline ends came to 16 bases. Germline CDR1 is SGHNT and CDR2 is YENEEA. This CDR3 has 15 residues. Supplemented by reference TRBV11-3 and TRBJ2-7, the full variable domain reads EAGVVQSPRYKIIEKKQPVAFWCNPISGHNTLYWYLQNLGQGPELLIRYENEEAVDDSQLPKDRFSAERLKGVDSTLKIQPAELGDSAVYLCASSLGGTLTYEQYFGPGTRLTVT.

The chain carries TRBV11-3 and TRBJ1-1; D unclear. This CDR3 is 15 amino acids long. V was trimmed by 1 base and J by 2 bases, leaving 11 bases between them. Germline V gene lookup returns CDR1 SGHNT and CDR2 YENEEA. CDR3 DNA: TGTGCCAGCAGCTTAGGGTCCATTGGAAACACTGAAGCTTTCTTT. Translation: CASSLGSIGNTEAFF.

The CDR3 loop reads CASSRLSTTGGHINSGANVLTF. For the CDR3, the DNA is TGTGCCAGCTCACGACTCTCTACGACCGGGGGCCATATTAACTCTGGGGCCAACGTCCTGACTTTC. The rearrangement uses TRBV18 and TRBJ2-6, with D possibly called TRBD1 or TRBD2 (6 bases each). The length of the CDR3 is 22 residues. V gave up 4 bases and J gave up 0 bases, with 28 bases separating them. Germline V gene sequence: CDR1 KGHSH, CDR2 LQKENI.

The chain carries TRBV29-1 and TRBJ2-1, with a tentative D call TRBD2 (6 bases). This CDR3 has 15 amino acids. CDR1 SQVTM and CDR2 ANQGSEA come from the germline V gene. Trimming removed 8 bases at V and 4 bases at J, with 21 bases between. This CDR3 reads CSSSRGTPAYNEQFF. For the CDR3, the DNA is TGCAGCTCTTCACGGGGGACTCCCGCTTACAATGAGCAGTTCTTC.

This clone was found a few times. Mismatch with germline at one junction end may stem from a read error. This chain uses TRBV6-8 with TRBJ1-2, with TRBD1 identical over 11 bases. This CDR3 has 17 amino acids. The germline CDR1 and CDR2 sequences are MNHGY and SAAAGT. CDR3 protein: CASSYSRTGGANYGYTF. The CDR3 DNA reads as TGTGCCAGCAGCTACTCTCGGACAGGGGGCGCGAACTATGGCTACACCTTC.

By share, this clone ranks as medium-sized. The chain employs TRBV11-3 and TRBJ1-3; 9 bases map to TRBD1. Unmatched junction bases numbered 4, after V lost 3 bases and J lost 4 bases. Germline values: CDR1 SGHNT, CDR2 YENEEA. The CDR3 has 15 amino acids. CDR3 sequence reads: CASSFDRGSGNTIYF. The CDR3 region has the DNA TGTGCCAGCAGCTTCGACAGGGGGTCCGGAAACACCATATATTTT.

The table lists this clone with a few counts. The chain combines TRBV11-3 with TRBJ2-1; 8 nucleotides agree with TRBD2. With V trimmed by 2 bases and J by 0 bases, 3 bases remained unmatched. The CDR3 is 16 residues long. The germline V gene has CDR1 SGHNT and CDR2 YENEEA. The CDR3 region is CASSLRSGSSYNEQFF. CDR3 nucleotides: TGTGCCAGCAGCTTAAGGAGCGGGAGCTCCTACAATGAGCAGTTCTTC.

V is TRBV29-1 and J is TRBJ2-7, with 8 bases fitting TRBD1. The CDR3 runs 15 residues. CDR1 and CDR2 from the germline V gene are SQVTM and ANQGSEA. V lost 4 bases, J lost 6 bases, and 14 bases stayed unmatched. The CDR3 nucleotides read TGCAGCGTTGTTAGAGACCCCGGGACAGGTGGCGAGCAGTACTTC. Its translation: CSVVRDPGTGGEQYF.

V usage is TRBV11-3 and J usage is TRBJ2-3; 8 bases agree with TRBD2. This CDR3 spans 16 amino acids. Looked up from germline, CDR1 is SGHNT and CDR2 is YENEEA. The ends lost 5 bases at V and 0 bases at J; junction bases unmatched: 7. The CDR3 spells CASSPAGTRSTDTQYF. The CDR3 DNA is TGTGCCAGCAGCCCTGCGGGGACTAGGAGCACAGATACGCAGTATTTT.

This clone is labeled as medium-sized. The J gene is TRBJ1-2, the V gene TRBV6-8, with D possibly matching TRBD1 (6 bases). The V gene's germline CDR1 is MNHGY and CDR2 SAAAGT. The CDR3 loop spans 14 amino acids. Trimming took 2 bases from V and 6 from J, leaving 13 bases between them. DNA for the CDR3: TGTGCCAGCAGTTACATCAGGGGCGCGGATGGCTACACCTTC. As protein: CASSYIRGADGYTF.

This clone was counted a few times. The J gene is TRBJ2-3, the V gene TRBV6-8; TRBD1 matches at 9 bases. There are 16 residues in the CDR3. The J segment lost 1 base and the V segment lost 5 bases, leaving 7 bases of the junction unmatched. CDR1 and CDR2 from the germline V gene are MNHGY and SAAAGT. CDR3: CASSVGTGYGTDTQYF. The CDR3 DNA reads as TGTGCCAGCAGTGTCGGGACAGGGTACGGCACAGATACGCAGTATTTT.

As regards this clone: A read error may account for a junction end that differs from germline. J is TRBJ1-4 and V is TRBV9; 7 nucleotides align to TRBD1. This CDR3 spans 14 amino acids. The V gene's germline CDR1 is SGDLS and CDR2 YYNGEE. The CDR3 region is CASRVEGASEKLFF. In nucleotides, the CDR3 is TGTGCCAGCAGGGTAGAGGGGGCGAGTGAAAAACTGTTTTTT.

This clone came up a few times. The CDR3 loop reads CASSHPGLAGGPGQETQYF. CDR3 in DNA: TGCGCCAGCAGCCACCCCGGACTAGCGGGAGGGCCGGGGCAAGAGACCCAGTACTTC. This chain connects TRBV1 to TRBJ2-5; the DNA was not used to check the table's D call, TRBD2. TRBV1 corresponds to a pseudogene. This CDR3 spans 19 amino acids.

This sequence joins TRBV30 and TRBJ1-1, with D possibly TRBD1 on 5 matching bases. Germline V gene data show CDR1 as GTSNPN and CDR2 as SVGIG (reference sequence). The V gene lost 1 base and the J gene lost 0 bases, with 12 bases spanning the gap. The CDR3 totals 15 residues. CDR3 protein: CAWSGGTVMNTEAFF. In DNA, the CDR3 is TGTGCCTGGAGTGGAGGGACCGTCATGAACACTGAAGCTTTCTTT.

By proportion, this clone is medium-sized. The rearrangement joins TRBV9 to TRBJ2-2, with TRBD1 matching over 7 bases. Trimming cost V 6 bases and J 2 bases; bases outside gene matches: 7. CDR3 length: 15 residues. Germline CDR1 SGDLS, CDR2 YYNGEE. CDR3 sequence (DNA): TGTGCCAGCAATAACCGGGACAGTAACACCGGGGAGCTGTTTTTT. This translates into CASNNRDSNTGELFF. The full variable domain, in which reference TRBV9 and TRBJ2-2 provide the parts outside the CDR3, is DSGVTQTPKHLITATGQRVTLRCSPRSGDLSVYWYQQSLDQGLQFLIQYYNGEERAKGNILERFSAQQFPDLHSELNLSSLELGDSALYFCASNNRDSNTGELFFGEGSRLTVL.

This clone has just a few counts. The rearrangement links TRBV2 to TRBJ2-5; 15 nucleotides agree with TRBD2. From germline, CDR1 is SNHLY and CDR2 FYNNEI. The CDR3 sequence is 16 residues long. V lost 7 bases to trimming and J lost 5 bases; unmatched junction nucleotides: 8. As DNA, the CDR3 is TGTGCCAGCAAAAGGACTAGCGGGAGGGGAGGGGAGACCCAGTACTTC. Translating gives CASKRTSGRGGETQYF. Full variable domain (rest looked up from reference TRBV2 and TRBJ2-5): EPEVTQTPSHQVTQMGQEVILRCVPISNHLYFYWYRQILGQKVEFLVSFYNNEISEKSEIFDDQFSVERPDGSNFTLKIRSTKLEDSAMYFCASKRTSGRGGETQYFGPGTRLLVL.

By frequency in the sample, this clone is medium-sized. The V gene is TRBV11-3, the J gene TRBJ2-1; maybe TRBD1 (8 bases). V lost 5 bases and J lost 8, with 19 bases in between. The CDR3 has 15 residues. Germline V gives CDR1 SGHNT, CDR2 YENEEA. CDR3 residues: CASSQGARGRDEQFF. Written as DNA, the CDR3 is TGTGCCAGCAGCCAGGGGGCCCGGGGGAGGGATGAGCAGTTCTTC.

This clone is classed as medium-sized. The rearrangement links TRBV11-3 to TRBJ2-3; D unclear. The CDR3 totals 15 residues. Trimming took off 5 bases at V and 6 bases at J, with 18 bases between the two ends. The V gene's germline CDR1 is SGHNT and CDR2 YENEEA. The CDR3 spells CASSQRVLGVDTQYF. The CDR3 DNA sequence: TGTGCCAGCAGCCAACGTGTCCTAGGTGTGGATACGCAGTATTTT. Variable domain in full (rest from reference TRBV11-3 and TRBJ2-3): EAGVVQSPRYKIIEKKQPVAFWCNPISGHNTLYWYLQNLGQGPELLIRYENEEAVDDSQLPKDRFSAERLKGVDSTLKIQPAELGDSAVYLCASSQRVLGVDTQYFGPGTRLTVL.

This clone counts as medium-sized (0.01 to 0.1%). J is TRBJ2-2 and V is TRBV11-3; no firm D call. CDR1 SGHNT and CDR2 YENEEA come from the germline V gene. Between the trimmed V and J ends, which lost 5 bases and 4 bases, there was a span of 17 bases. The CDR3 extends over 16 amino acids. This CDR3 is CASSPNPIQSTGELFF. DNA for the CDR3: TGTGCCAGCAGCCCGAACCCCATTCAAAGCACCGGGGAGCTGTTTTTT.

The rearrangement links TRBV30 to TRBJ2-5; D possibly corresponds to TRBD2 (6 bases). Germline CDR1 reads GTSNPN; CDR2 reads SVGIG (reference sequence). V lost 2 bases to trimming and J lost 4 bases, with 8 bases between them. This CDR3 comprises 12 residues. CDR3 bases: TGTGCCTGGAGTTCCGGGGGAGAGACCCAGTACTTC. Translating gives CAWSSGGETQYF.

The V gene is TRBV19, the J gene TRBJ2-3, with D tentatively TRBD1 (6 bases). The CDR3 has 14 residues. Trimming shortened V by 4 bases and J by 4 bases, and 12 bases separated the two germline ends. The germline CDR1 and CDR2 sequences are LNHDA and SQIVND (reference sequence). CDR3 sequence (DNA): TGTGCCAGTAGTAGTAACAGGGCCCCAGATACGCAGTATTTT. Its protein product is CASSSNRAPDTQYF.

This clone rates as medium-sized (0.01 to 0.1%). The gene calls are TRBV6-8 and TRBJ1-5; no reliable D call. The V and J ends lost 0 bases and 5 bases respectively, with 5 bases between them. CDR1 MNHGY and CDR2 SAAAGT come from the germline V gene. The CDR3 length is 13 residues. CDR3 nucleotide sequence: TGTGCCAGCAGTTACTCAGGGCATCAGCCCCAGCATTTT. Translation gives CASSYSGHQPQHF.

In its sample, this clone is medium-sized (0.01 to 0.1%). The rearrangement uses TRBV11-3 and TRBJ2-2; 10 nucleotides align to TRBD1. V shed 2 bases, J shed 5 bases, and the junction held 5 bases outside the gene matches. This CDR3 region has 16 residues. In germline, CDR1 is SGHNT, CDR2 YENEEA. Here the CDR3 reads CASSLRTGGETGELFF. CDR3 DNA: TGTGCCAGCAGCTTACGGACAGGGGGTGAAACCGGGGAGCTGTTTTTT. The whole variable domain, filled in from reference TRBV11-3 and TRBJ2-2, reads EAGVVQSPRYKIIEKKQPVAFWCNPISGHNTLYWYLQNLGQGPELLIRYENEEAVDDSQLPKDRFSAERLKGVDSTLKIQPAELGDSAVYLCASSLRTGGETGELFFGEGSRLTVL.

This sequence joins TRBV11-3 and TRBJ1-2; TRBD1 matches at 7 bases. The ends lost 1 base at V and 4 bases at J; junction bases unmatched: 6. The CDR3 covers 15 residues. Germline V gene sequence: CDR1 SGHNT, CDR2 YENEEA. The CDR3 nucleotides read TGTGCCAGCAGCTTAGGAGGGGGCGGGGGCTATGGCTACACCTTC. Encoded protein: CASSLGGGGGYGYTF. Supplemented by reference TRBV11-3 and TRBJ1-2, the full variable domain reads EAGVVQSPRYKIIEKKQPVAFWCNPISGHNTLYWYLQNLGQGPELLIRYENEEAVDDSQLPKDRFSAERLKGVDSTLKIQPAELGDSAVYLCASSLGGGGGYGYTFGSGTRLTVV.

This clone was counted a few times. The chain links TRBV14 to TRBJ1-3, with 7 positions matching TRBD1. The CDR3 is 15 amino acids. Trimming at V came to 0 bases and at J to 3 bases, leaving 2 bases not matched to a gene. CDR1 SGHDN and CDR2 FVKESK come from the germline V gene. The CDR3, as DNA: TGTGCCAGCAGCCAAGATAACAGGGGTGGAAACACCATATATTTT. Amino acids: CASSQDNRGGNTIYF.

The chain links TRBV29-1 to TRBJ2-2, with 9 bases lining up with TRBD2. V trimming: 4 bases; J trimming: 7 bases; junction bases outside the gene matches: 10. CDR3 length: 15 amino acids. Germline loops: CDR1 SQVTM, CDR2 ANQGSEA. CDR3 coding DNA: TGCAGCGTTGTAGGCGGGAGGGCCGATATCGGGGAGCTGTTTTTT. Amino acids: CSVVGGRADIGELFF.

The sample holds a few counts of this clone. V usage is TRBV11-3 and J usage is TRBJ2-1; weak D call: TRBD1 (6 bases). Germline lookup yields CDR1 SGHNT and CDR2 YENEEA. V lost 5 bases to trimming and J lost 3 bases, with 11 bases between them. CDR3 size: 14 residues. Here the CDR3 reads CASSRTDNYNEQFF. The CDR3 bases are TGTGCCAGCAGCCGGACAGATAACTACAATGAGCAGTTCTTC.

This clone showed up just a few times. The J gene is TRBJ2-2, the V gene TRBV9, with D tentatively TRBD1 (6 bases). The CDR3 runs 15 residues. CDR1 is SGDLS and CDR2 is YYNGEE in the germline V gene. With 5 bases removed from V and 0 bases from J, the gap between germline ends came to 11 bases. The CDR3 protein is CASRLRQANTGELFF. The CDR3 nucleotides are TGTGCCAGCAGGCTGAGACAGGCGAACACCGGGGAGCTGTTTTTT.

In its sample, this clone ranks as large. The chain has TRBV18 and TRBJ1-1; the D gene is possibly TRBD1 (5 bases). The CDR3 length is 13 residues. The germline CDR1 and CDR2 sequences are KGHSH and LQKENI. V lost 4 bases, J lost 3 bases, and 9 bases lay in between. CDR3 sequence (DNA): TGTGCCAGCTCACGGGACCCAGACACTGAAGCTTTCTTT. Translating gives CASSRDPDTEAFF.